Shown below are 26 T cell receptor beta chains from a single sample sequenced in a study of T cells after yellow fever vaccination. Using its own MiXCR run on the 5' RACE reads, TCRdb lists one record per CDR3 protein. Here the sample spans 510,000 or so distinct CDR3 sequences, 15% to 20% being singletons. This specimen was PBMCs, taken 15 days after the yellow fever booster vaccination. The receptors stem from a man aged 25-45 years who received the YFV17D yellow fever vaccine.

The table lists this clonotype with a few counts. This chain connects TRBV20-1 to TRBJ1-5; no firm D call. Deletions cut 5 bases from V and 2 bases from J, with 13 bases between. In germline, CDR1 is DFQATT, CDR2 SNEGSKA (reference sequence). The CDR3 runs 14 residues. Here the CDR3 reads CSAAPLGGNQPQHF. The DNA of the CDR3 is TGCAGTGCTGCACCCTTAGGCGGCAATCAGCCCCAGCATTTT.

The V and J genes are TRBV6-2 or TRBV6-3 and TRBJ2-1; D may match TRBD1 or TRBD2 (6 bases each). The germline V and J ends were trimmed by 7 bases and 2 bases, with 12 bases remaining between them. Per the germline V gene, CDR1 is MNHEY and CDR2 is SVGEGT. CDR3 size: 14 residues. The CDR3 coding sequence is TGTGCCAGCATGGCGGGACAACCCTACAATGAGCAGTTCTTC. It encodes CASMAGQPYNEQFF.

This clonotype was counted only a few times. This chain uses TRBV5-1 with TRBJ2-1; 7 bases are a match to TRBD2. The CDR3 covers 17 residues. J gave up 0 bases and V 0 bases, and 6 bases lay outside the gene matches. Germline V gives CDR1 SGHRS, CDR2 YFSETQ. The CDR3 loop is CASSLGGGSHSYNEQFF. The CDR3 DNA reads as TGCGCCAGCAGCTTGGGAGGCGGGAGCCACTCCTACAATGAGCAGTTCTTC.

The V gene is TRBV4-3, the J gene TRBJ2-7, with a possible D match to TRBD1 (6 bases). CDR1 LGHNA and CDR2 YSLEER come from the germline V gene. CDR3 size: 18 residues. Trimming removed 0 bases at V and 0 bases at J, with 18 bases between. The CDR3 sequence: CASSQDRAKGHYSYEQYF. CDR3 sequence (DNA): TGCGCCAGCAGCCAAGATCGGGCTAAGGGACACTACTCCTACGAGCAGTACTTC.

The genes are TRBV27 and TRBJ2-3; D is unresolved. Trimming cost V 10 bases and J 1 base, with 15 bases left between them. The V gene's germline CDR1 is MNHEY and CDR2 SMNVEV (reference sequence). This CDR3 is built from 14 residues. The CDR3 bases are TGTGCCACCCGAGGATTAGCTGGCACAGATACGCAGTATTTT. It is translated as CATRGLAGTDTQYF.

This CDR3 is CASSHQGYDTGELFF. The CDR3 bases are TGCGCCAGCAGCCACCAGGGGTATGACACCGGGGAGCTGTTTTTT. This chain uses TRBV4-3 with TRBJ2-2, with D tentatively TRBD1 (6 bases). V was shortened by 3 bases and J by 3 bases, with 11 bases between the two germline ends. CDR3 length: 15 amino acids. Germline V gene lookup returns CDR1 LGHNA and CDR2 YSLEER.

The chain links TRBV9 to TRBJ2-3, with 9 bases that match TRBD2. This CDR3 has 16 amino acids. Germline V gene lookup returns CDR1 SGDLS and CDR2 YYNGEE. V dropped 2 bases and J dropped 0; count of bases not matched to a gene: 4. CDR3 amino acids: CASSVTSGSSTDTQYF. CDR3 DNA: TGTGCCAGCAGCGTTACTAGCGGGTCTAGCACAGATACGCAGTATTTT.

The table lists this clonotype with a few counts. The chain recombines TRBV20-1 with TRBJ2-5; D unresolved. The ends were cut back, 6 bases at V and 4 bases at J, with 3 bases in the middle. CDR1 is DFQATT and CDR2 is SNEGSKA in the germline V gene (reference sequence). The CDR3 loop spans 9 amino acids. The CDR3 nucleotides read TGCAGTGCAACAGAGACCCAGTACTTC. Amino acids: CSATETQYF.

The chain joins TRBV12-3 or TRBV12-4 to TRBJ1-5; a weak D match, TRBD1 (5 bases). The CDR3 has 13 amino acids. Trimming left V 0 bases short and J 6 bases short, with 6 bases between. For the CDR3, the DNA is TGTGCCAGCAGTTTAGCGGGGGGTCAGCCCCAGCATTTT. The encoded protein is CASSLAGGQPQHF.

This clonotype was recorded a few times. The chain carries TRBV28 and TRBJ2-7; no reliable D call. The CDR3 runs to 14 residues. Germline V lookup: CDR1 MDHEN, CDR2 SYDVKM. Deletions cut 8 bases from V and 0 bases from J, with 14 bases between. CDR3 protein: CASVKGGTSYEQYF. CDR3 sequence (DNA): TGTGCCAGCGTGAAGGGCGGAACCTCCTACGAGCAGTACTTC.

This chain joins TRBV20-1 and TRBJ1-1; weak D call: TRBD1 (5 bases). From germline, CDR1 is DFQATT and CDR2 SNEGSKA (reference sequence). This CDR3 is built from 12 residues. Trimming took off 3 bases at V and 1 base at J, with 6 bases between the two ends. The CDR3 sequence is CSASRENTEAFF. The CDR3 bases are TGCAGTGCTAGCAGGGAGAACACTGAAGCTTTCTTT.

The V call is TRBV5-1, the J call TRBJ2-1; no clear D. This CDR3 has 13 amino acids. Between the trimmed V and J ends, which lost 5 bases and 5 bases, there was a span of 11 bases. Germline V gives CDR1 SGHRS, CDR2 YFSETQ. CDR3 sequence reads: CASRGESNNEQFF. The DNA of the CDR3 is TGCGCCAGCAGAGGAGAAAGCAACAATGAGCAGTTCTTC.

V is TRBV6-5 and J is TRBJ2-1; D perhaps matches TRBD2 (5 bases). Germline V gene lookup returns CDR1 MNHEY and CDR2 SVGAGI. CDR3 size: 17 residues. V lost 0 bases to trimming and J lost 10 bases, with 22 bases between them. The CDR3 reads CASSYSTGSGILGEQFF. CDR3 DNA: TGTGCCAGCAGTTACTCGACTGGGAGTGGAATACTAGGGGAGCAGTTCTTC.

The chain recombines TRBV5-6 with TRBJ2-1, with D unclear. Germline CDR1 is SGHDT and CDR2 is YYEEEE. The CDR3 extends over 17 amino acids. V gave up 4 bases and J gave up 0 bases, with 17 bases separating them. CDR3 coding DNA: TGTGCCAGCAGCCGAGACTCCCTTCATCGCTCCTACAATGAGCAGTTCTTC. Protein sequence: CASSRDSLHRSYNEQFF.

The chain links TRBV9 to TRBJ2-3, with D perhaps matching TRBD2 (7 bases). The CDR3 length is 14 residues. Germline V CDR1 and CDR2: SGDLS, YYNGEE. The V gene lost 0 bases and the J gene lost 6 bases, with 11 bases spanning the gap. The CDR3 spells CASSVEGGLDTQYF. In nucleotides, the CDR3 is TGTGCCAGCAGCGTAGAGGGGGGGCTGGATACGCAGTATTTT.

The chain couples TRBV20-1 to TRBJ2-1, with 7 bases matching TRBD2. V dropped 0 bases and J dropped 6; count of bases not matched to a gene: 8. Germline V CDR1 and CDR2: DFQATT, SNEGSKA (reference sequence). The CDR3 consists of 15 residues. The CDR3 spells CSARDTHRLANEQFF. CDR3 DNA sequence: TGCAGTGCTAGAGATACCCATAGACTAGCCAATGAGCAGTTCTTC.

The rearrangement joins TRBV10-3 to TRBJ2-1; D remains ambiguous. Germline CDR1 and CDR2: ENHRY and SYGVKD. This CDR3 spans 14 amino acids. Trimming took off 10 bases at V and 5 bases at J, with 18 bases between the two ends. In nucleotides, the CDR3 is TGTGCCACCCGAGACTGGTTGACCGACAATGAGCAGTTCTTC. Translation gives CATRDWLTDNEQFF.

This chain uses TRBV19 with TRBJ1-5, with D hard to call. V was clipped by 3 bases and J by 7 bases, with 16 bases between them. CDR1 is LNHDA and CDR2 is SQIVND in the germline V gene (reference sequence). CDR3 size: 15 residues. CDR3 coding DNA: TGTGCCAGTAGTATTGAAGTGGGAGGAGGCCAGCCCCAGCATTTT. Its translation is CASSIEVGGGQPQHF.

The chain has TRBV24-1 and TRBJ2-1; TRBD2 aligns across 8 bases. The CDR3 spans 17 residues. Germline V gene lookup returns CDR1 KGHDR and CDR2 SFDVKD. The trim removed 5 bases at V and 1 base at J, leaving 9 bases unmatched. Written as DNA, the CDR3 is TGTGCCACCAGTGGTAACTACGGGAGGGGGTCCTACAATGAGCAGTTCTTC. The encoded protein is CATSGNYGRGSYNEQFF.

This chain joins TRBV7-2 and TRBJ2-1; 7 positions match TRBD1. CDR1 SGHTA and CDR2 FQGNSA come from the germline V gene. The CDR3 covers 17 residues. J lost 8 bases, V lost 5 bases, and 18 bases had no gene match. CDR3 bases: TGTGCCAGCAGCCGCGAGGGGGCGCGTCTAAGCTTCTATGAGCAGTTCTTC. Residues: CASSREGARLSFYEQFF.

This clonotype occurred a few times. The V and J genes are TRBV15 and TRBJ2-1; TRBD2 agrees at 12 bases. V lost 5 bases to trimming and J lost 5 bases; unmatched junction nucleotides: 4. Germline loops: CDR1 LNHNV, CDR2 YYDKDF (reference sequence). The CDR3 contains 15 residues. The CDR3 here is CATSPRLAGDNEQFF. CDR3 coding DNA: TGTGCCACCAGCCCGCGACTAGCGGGAGACAATGAGCAGTTCTTC.

The rearrangement joins TRBV5-1 to TRBJ2-4, with TRBD2 as a possible D gene (6 bases). The V gene's germline CDR1 is SGHRS and CDR2 YFSETQ. This CDR3 spans 15 amino acids. The V end lost 0 bases, the J end lost 7 bases, and 14 bases lay between the germline ends. The CDR3 reads CASSLGSRGFNIQYF. CDR3 coding DNA: TGCGCCAGCAGCTTGGGCAGCCGGGGGTTTAACATTCAGTACTTC.

This clonotype was recorded a few times. This rearrangement joins TRBV20-1 to TRBJ2-5; 11 positions agree with TRBD2. Germline assignment: CDR1 DFQATT and CDR2 SNEGSKA (reference sequence). Germline trimming cut 6 bases from V and 5 bases from J; bases unmatched to any gene: 11. CDR3 length: 15 residues. CDR3 residues: CSADTTSGSGETQYF. The CDR3 nucleotides read TGCAGTGCGGATACTACTAGCGGGAGTGGGGAGACCCAGTACTTC.

V gene TRBV5-1 combines with J gene TRBJ2-7; D possibly uses TRBD1 or TRBD2 (5 bases each). Per the germline V gene, CDR1 is SGHRS and CDR2 is YFSETQ. Trimming shortened V by 1 base and J by 5 bases, and 10 bases separated the two germline ends. The CDR3 extends over 13 amino acids. As DNA, the CDR3 is TGCGCCAGCAGCTTGAGCCGAGGGGACGAGCAGTACTTC. Its protein product is CASSLSRGDEQYF.

The rearrangement uses TRBV6-5 and TRBJ2-7; D may match TRBD1 or TRBD2 (6 bases each). V was clipped by 11 bases and J by 5 bases, with 16 bases between them. The CDR3 is 12 amino acids. Germline CDR1 reads MNHEY; CDR2 reads SVGAGI. CDR3 sequence: CAGGRGPNEQYF. CDR3 bases: TGTGCCGGGGGGCGAGGACCCAACGAGCAGTACTTC.

The V gene is TRBV5-1, the J gene TRBJ2-1; unclear D gene. Between the trimmed V and J ends, which lost 2 bases and 0 bases, there was a span of 9 bases. This CDR3 has 15 residues. Germline lookup yields CDR1 SGHRS and CDR2 YFSETQ. The CDR3 nucleotides are TGCGCCAGCAGCTTCTATCAAAGCTCCTACAATGAGCAGTTCTTC. This sequence encodes CASSFYQSSYNEQFF.